The 32 T cell receptor beta chains listed next were all sequenced from one sample in a study of blood T cell repertoires in COVID-19. Using immunoSEQ multiplex PCR, the repertoire was profiled, and TCRdb retains in-frame clones only, with some absent. The sample holds about 170,000 clones; around four fifths are singletons and the top ten take around 13%. Source material: peripheral blood. These receptors were collected from a woman between 70 and 85 years old with COVID-19, enrolled during active disease.

The chain carries TRBV29-1 and TRBJ1-1; 7 bases match TRBD1. CDR1 is SQVTM and CDR2 is ANQGSEA in the germline V gene. The CDR3 is 13 residues long. The J segment lost 2 bases and the V segment lost 6 bases, leaving 6 bases of the junction unmatched. Written as DNA, the CDR3 is TGCAGCGTGGGACAGCAGACTAACACTGAAGCTTTCTTT. Residues: CSVGQQTNTEAFF. The whole variable domain, remainder taken from reference TRBV29-1 and TRBJ1-1, is SAVISQKPSRDICQRGTSLTIQCQVDSQVTMMFWYRQQPGQSLTLIATANQGSEATYESGFVIDKFPISRPNLTFSTLTVSNMSPEDSSIYLCSVGQQTNTEAFFGQGTRLTVV.

The chain uses TRBV3-1 (or the pseudogene TRBV3-2) and TRBJ2-4, with D maybe TRBD1 (7 bases). V lost 1 base and J 9 bases, leaving 16 bases between the germline ends. The CDR3 consists of 15 residues. The germline CDR1 and CDR2 sequences are LGHDT and YNNKEL (reference sequence). CDR3 loop: CASSQAETGRGIQYF. CDR3 nucleotides: TGTGCCAGCAGCCAAGCCGAGACAGGGCGGGGCATTCAGTACTTC.

The chain employs TRBV12-3 or TRBV12-4 and TRBJ1-5; D remains unclear. This CDR3 has 13 amino acids. V lost 3 bases and J 7 bases, leaving 10 bases between the germline ends. CDR3: CASSFGPGQPQHF. The CDR3 DNA reads TGTGCCAGCAGTTTCGGCCCCGGGCAGCCCCAGCATTTT.

This clone was found a few times. J is TRBJ1-1 and V is TRBV5-1; TRBD1 aligns across 8 bases. V was clipped by 2 bases and J by 4 bases; unmatched bases: 19. This CDR3 contains 19 residues. Germline loops: CDR1 SGHRS, CDR2 YFSETQ. The CDR3 coding sequence is TGCGCCAGCAGCTTACCAAGATCCGGACAGGGAGGGCTAGGCACTGAAGCTTTCTTT. This encodes CASSLPRSGQGGLGTEAFF.

This rearrangement joins TRBV2 to TRBJ1-1; no reliable D call. Trimming took 2 bases from V and 3 from J, leaving 7 bases between them. Germline CDR1 and CDR2: SNHLY and FYNNEI. The CDR3 has 13 amino acids. This chain's CDR3 is CASSEQAYTEAFF. In DNA, the CDR3 is TGTGCCAGCAGTGAACAGGCTTACACTGAAGCTTTCTTT.

The chain combines TRBV19 with TRBJ2-3; weak D call: TRBD1 (5 bases). Germline-derived CDR1 and CDR2 are LNHDA and SQIVND (reference sequence). CDR3 length equals 15 residues. V was clipped by 1 base and J by 2 bases, with 10 bases between them. The CDR3 reads CASSIGRQSTDTQYF. CDR3 in DNA: TGTGCCAGTAGTATAGGCAGACAGTCCACAGATACGCAGTATTTT. The full variable domain, in which reference TRBV19 and TRBJ2-3 provide the parts outside the CDR3, is DGGITQSPKYLFRKEGQNVTLSCEQNLNHDAMYWYRQDPGQGLRLIYYSQIVNDFQKGDIAEGYSVSREKKESFPLTVTSAQKNPTAFYLCASSIGRQSTDTQYFGPGTRLTVL.

This chain links TRBV3-1 (or the pseudogene TRBV3-2) with TRBJ1-4, with D perhaps TRBD1 (5 bases). CDR1 is LGHDT and CDR2 is YNNKEL in the germline V gene (reference sequence). The V and J ends lost 3 bases and 5 bases respectively, with 13 bases between them. The CDR3 runs 15 residues. This CDR3 is CASSHPQAENEKLFF. The CDR3 DNA sequence: TGTGCCAGCAGCCATCCACAGGCGGAGAATGAAAAACTGTTTTTT.

This chain uses TRBV5-1 with TRBJ2-7, with 9 bases aligning to TRBD1. CDR3 length equals 15 residues. J was trimmed by 2 bases and V by 3 bases; bases with no gene match: 6. Germline CDR1 is SGHRS and CDR2 is YFSETQ. The CDR3 nucleotides are TGCGCCAGCAGCTCCCGGACAGGGGTGGCCTACGAGCAGTACTTC. Translated, it gives CASSSRTGVAYEQYF.

The rearrangement links TRBV19 to TRBJ1-2; D gene unclear. From germline, CDR1 is LNHDA and CDR2 SQIVND (reference sequence). V lost 5 bases to trimming and J lost 5 bases, with 21 bases between them. The CDR3 totals 16 residues. CDR3 amino acids: CASSSLQLSPGYGYTF. The CDR3 DNA follows: TGTGCCAGTAGTTCTTTACAGCTCTCCCCGGGGTATGGCTACACCTTC.

Regarding this clone: Different DNA sequences within this sample yield the same CDR3. The DNA for the CDR3 is TGTGCCAGCAGCCCAGACAGGGGGCGCCAAGAGACCCAGTACTTC. As protein: CASSPDRGRQETQYF. The chain carries TRBV7-2 and TRBJ2-5; 10 nucleotides line up with TRBD1. Germline CDR1 SGHTA, CDR2 FQGNSA. With V trimmed by 5 bases and J by 1 base, 4 bases remained unmatched. The CDR3 is 15 residues long.

Note on this clone: Additional DNA sequences in this sample encode the identical CDR3. The chain uses TRBV3-1 (or the pseudogene TRBV3-2) and TRBJ1-2; 7 bases line up with TRBD1. CDR3 length: 15 residues. V gave up 2 bases and J gave up 8 bases; unmatched junction bases: 11. The germline CDR1 and CDR2 sequences are LGHDT and YNNKEL (reference sequence). The CDR3 coding sequence is TGTGCCAGCAGCCAACCAGGGGGTGCCCTCGGGGGCTACACCTTC. Protein sequence: CASSQPGGALGGYTF.

J is TRBJ1-2 and V is TRBV19; D unclear. V was clipped by 1 base and J by 4 bases, with 10 bases between them. Germline V gene lookup returns CDR1 LNHDA and CDR2 SQIVND (reference sequence). The CDR3 is 14 residues long. CDR3 sequence: CASSIVGGFYGYTF. CDR3 nucleotides: TGTGCCAGTAGTATAGTAGGCGGATTCTATGGCTACACCTTC.

Note on this clone: A single base separates this from a much larger clone, so it may be a read error. The V and J genes are TRBV9 and TRBJ2-5; 8 positions agree with TRBD2. The CDR3 runs to 12 residues. Germline lookup yields CDR1 SGDLS and CDR2 YYNGEE. J was trimmed by 5 bases and V by 3 bases; bases with no gene match: 0. CDR3 in DNA: TGTGCCAGCAGCGCGGGGGGGGAGACCCAGTACTTC. As protein: CASSAGGETQYF.

This sequence joins TRBV6-1 and TRBJ1-6, with a tentative D call TRBD1 (5 bases). This CDR3 contains 18 residues. Germline V lookup: CDR1 MNHNS, CDR2 SASEGT. Trimming stripped 2 bases from V and 0 bases from J, with 14 bases between. CDR3 sequence (DNA): TGTGCCAGCAGTGAAAAGCCAGGGTTGAGCTCCTATAATTCACCCCTCCACTTT. It encodes CASSEKPGLSSYNSPLHF.

This sequence joins TRBV19 and TRBJ1-1; TRBD1 is a possible D gene (6 bases). V lost 4 bases to trimming and J lost 6 bases, with 24 bases between them. The CDR3 contains 17 residues. The germline gives CDR1 LNHDA, CDR2 SQIVND (reference sequence). The chain's CDR3 is CASSTSTGPVRNPEAFF. DNA of the CDR3: TGTGCCAGTAGTACCTCAACAGGGCCTGTGCGGAATCCTGAAGCTTTCTTT.

The chain is built from TRBV2 and TRBJ2-7; D gene unclear. The germline V gene encodes CDR1 SNHLY and CDR2 FYNNEI. The CDR3 runs to 12 residues. The V gene lost 0 bases and the J gene lost 4 bases, with 4 bases spanning the gap. CDR3 DNA sequence: TGTGCCAGCAGTGAAGCACTTTACGAGCAGTACTTC. It codes for CASSEALYEQYF.

The chain combines TRBV5-1 with TRBJ1-3; D not certain. The germline gives CDR1 SGHRS, CDR2 YFSETQ. CDR3 size: 16 residues. The V end lost 6 bases, the J end lost 0 bases, and 16 bases lay between the germline ends. In DNA form, the CDR3 reads TGCGCCAGCACCCCGGCCGGCGGAAGCTCTGGAAACACCATATATTTT. This sequence encodes CASTPAGGSSGNTIYF.

The chain recombines TRBV29-1 with TRBJ1-3; D unclear. CDR3 size: 12 residues. CDR1 and CDR2 (germline): SQVTM, ANQGSEA. V lost 4 bases, J lost 0 bases, and 4 bases lay in between. CDR3 sequence reads: CSVGYSGNTIYF. The CDR3 region has the DNA TGCAGCGTTGGCTACTCTGGAAACACCATATATTTT.

The chain recombines TRBV29-1 with TRBJ1-1; D is uncertain. This CDR3 region has 11 residues. In germline, CDR1 is SQVTM, CDR2 ANQGSEA. Between the trimmed V and J ends, which lost 6 bases and 0 bases, there was a span of 5 bases. The CDR3 protein is CSVPMNTEAFF. The CDR3 bases are TGCAGCGTCCCCATGAACACTGAAGCTTTCTTT.

This clone was picked up one time. In nucleotides, the CDR3 is TGTGCCAGCAGCGTAGAACCAGGGGCCAATGAGCAGTTCTTC. Its translation is CASSVEPGANEQFF. The gene calls are TRBV9 and TRBJ2-1; D is possibly TRBD1 (6 bases). This CDR3 comprises 14 residues. The germline V gene has CDR1 SGDLS and CDR2 YYNGEE. Deletions cut 0 bases from V and 6 bases from J, with 10 bases between.

The chain joins TRBV27 to TRBJ1-5; D remains ambiguous. V was clipped by 2 bases and J by 2 bases, with 10 bases between them. The CDR3 extends over 15 amino acids. In germline, CDR1 is MNHEY, CDR2 SMNVEV (reference sequence). This chain's CDR3 is CASSLGSGGNQPQHF. For the CDR3, the DNA is TGTGCCAGCAGTTTAGGGTCCGGGGGCAATCAGCCCCAGCATTTT.

The chain combines TRBV29-1 with TRBJ1-1; weak D call: TRBD1 (5 bases). CDR1 and CDR2 (germline): SQVTM, ANQGSEA. V lost 4 bases to trimming and J lost 2 bases, with 11 bases between them. This CDR3 has 13 amino acids. The CDR3 loop is CSVGTTYNTEAFF. The CDR3 DNA sequence: TGCAGCGTTGGGACAACCTACAACACTGAAGCTTTCTTT.

The gene calls are TRBV13 and TRBJ2-2; possible D gene TRBD1, 6 bases. Looked up from germline, CDR1 is PRHDT and CDR2 is FYEKMQ (reference sequence). This CDR3 is 12 amino acids long. V was shortened by 10 bases and J by 4 bases, with 10 bases between the two germline ends. As DNA, the CDR3 is TGTGCCACCACAGGGCTCACCGGGGAGCTGTTTTTT. It specifies CATTGLTGELFF.

The CDR3 here is CSATGGVNTEAFF. Here the CDR3 DNA reads TGCAGCGCTACAGGGGGAGTGAACACTGAAGCTTTCTTT. The V call is TRBV29-1, the J call TRBJ1-1, with 8 positions matching TRBD1. The CDR3 consists of 13 residues. V lost 7 bases and J lost 0; bases outside the gene matches: 4. The V gene's germline CDR1 is SQVTM and CDR2 ANQGSEA. Looking up the rest from reference TRBV29-1 and TRBJ1-1 gives the full variable domain: SAVISQKPSRDICQRGTSLTIQCQVDSQVTMMFWYRQQPGQSLTLIATANQGSEATYESGFVIDKFPISRPNLTFSTLTVSNMSPEDSSIYLCSATGGVNTEAFFGQGTRLTVV.

This chain uses TRBV5-8 with TRBJ2-2; 9 bases map to TRBD2. The CDR3 runs 15 residues. Trimming took 6 bases from V and 6 from J; bases not matched to a gene: 9. Germline CDR1 reads SGHTS; CDR2 reads YDEGEE. CDR3 DNA: TGTGCCAGCAACCGGGATCTAGCGGGGTCCGGGGAGCTGTTTTTT. Translated, it gives CASNRDLAGSGELFF.

This clone has only one observation. Distinct nucleotide sequences in the sample also encode this CDR3. This rearrangement joins TRBV3-1 (or the pseudogene TRBV3-2) to TRBJ2-1; TRBD2 might be the D (5 bases). The CDR3 covers 15 residues. Trimming cost V 1 base and J 7 bases, with 14 bases left between them. Per the germline V gene, CDR1 is LGHDT and CDR2 is YNNKEL (reference sequence). CDR3: CASSQVRPGSNEQFF. CDR3 in DNA: TGTGCCAGCAGCCAAGTCAGGCCGGGGTCAAATGAGCAGTTCTTC.

This clone occurred a few times. The rearrangement joins TRBV28 to TRBJ1-2, with D unresolved. V lost 7 bases and J 3 bases, leaving 15 bases between the germline ends. The CDR3 runs to 14 residues. CDR1 and CDR2 from the germline V gene are MDHEN and SYDVKM. The CDR3 DNA reads as TGTGCCAGCACTTCAGGATATAGTGACTATGGCTACACCTTC. Protein: CASTSGYSDYGYTF.

This clone was seen a few times. The V gene is TRBV3-1 (or the pseudogene TRBV3-2), the J gene TRBJ1-2; maybe TRBD1 (5 bases). The germline CDR1 and CDR2 sequences are LGHDT and YNNKEL (reference sequence). Trimming stripped 0 bases from V and 2 bases from J, with 10 bases between. The CDR3 has 15 residues. The CDR3 coding sequence is TGTGCCAGCAGCCAAGACAGGGCCTCGAACTATGGCTACACCTTC. Its protein product is CASSQDRASNYGYTF.

The V and J genes are TRBV19 and TRBJ1-1, with TRBD1 matching 9 bases. The CDR3 covers 16 residues. The V gene's germline CDR1 is LNHDA and CDR2 SQIVND (reference sequence). V shed 7 bases and J 1 base; nucleotides not matched to a gene: 10. DNA of the CDR3: TGTGCCAGTAATATCGGACAGGGGAAAGGGAACACTGAAGCTTTCTTT. Amino acid sequence: CASNIGQGKGNTEAFF.

The rearrangement joins TRBV9 to TRBJ2-2; 10 nucleotides align to TRBD1. The V and J ends lost 4 bases and 5 bases, in that order; junction bases with no gene match: 8. CDR1 is SGDLS, CDR2 YYNGEE, per germline. There are 16 residues in the CDR3. The CDR3 nucleotides read TGTGCCAGCAGCCCACGGGACAGGGGTCGAACCGGGGAGCTGTTTTTT. It codes for CASSPRDRGRTGELFF.

V and J are TRBV28 and TRBJ2-5, with 7 bases that match TRBD2. V gave up 2 bases and J gave up 2 bases; unmatched junction bases: 5. Germline V gives CDR1 MDHEN, CDR2 SYDVKM. The CDR3 extends over 15 amino acids. The CDR3 loop reads CASSLKSGGQETQYF. The CDR3 nucleotides are TGTGCCAGCAGTTTAAAGTCGGGGGGACAAGAGACCCAGTACTTC.

This clone was observed once. The rearrangement joins TRBV7-9 to TRBJ1-4; a weak D match, TRBD1 (5 bases). Per germline, CDR1 SEHNR and CDR2 FQNEAQ (reference sequence). The CDR3 is 13 residues long. V lost 0 bases and J lost 8, with 7 bases in between. The CDR3 DNA reads as TGTGCCAGCAGCTTAGCGGGGGGGGAAAAACTGTTTTTT. It is translated as CASSLAGGEKLFF. Filled out from reference TRBV7-9 and TRBJ1-4, the complete variable domain reads DTGVSQNPRHKITKRGQNVTFRCDPISEHNRLYWYRQTLGQGPEFLTYFQNEAQLEKSRLLSDRFSAERPKGSFSTLEIQRTEQGDSAMYLCASSLAGGEKLFFGSGTQLSVL.